The present TCR beta chain was sequenced within a study of graft-versus-host responses after intestinal transplantation. Clones were sequenced by immunoSEQ multiplex PCR, and TCRdb holds only the in-frame ones, with some missing. The sample consists of some 86,000 clones, 75% to 95% of them appearing once. Germline CDR1 and CDR2: LNHDA and SQIVND (reference sequence). The CDR3 sequence is 14 residues long. The V gene lost 4 bases and the J gene lost 3 bases, with 9 bases spanning the gap. As concerns this clone: Its antigen is as yet unknown.

The sequencing used unstimulated CD8+ T cells sorted from spleen or lymph node cells, collected before intestinal transplant. The clonotype was recovered from a human donor who received an intestinal transplant. The genes are TRBV19 and TRBJ1-4, with D perhaps TRBD1 (6 bases). CDR3 sequence: CASSKRTANEKLFF. The CDR3 nucleotides read TGTGCCAGTAGTAAACGGACAGCTAATGAAAAACTGTTTTTT. The whole variable domain, filled in from reference TRBV19 and TRBJ1-4, reads DGGITQSPKYLFRKEGQNVTLSCEQNLNHDAMYWYRQDPGQGLRLIYYSQIVNDFQKGDIAEGYSVSREKKESFPLTVTSAQKNPTAFYLCASSKRTANEKLFFGSGTQLSVL.